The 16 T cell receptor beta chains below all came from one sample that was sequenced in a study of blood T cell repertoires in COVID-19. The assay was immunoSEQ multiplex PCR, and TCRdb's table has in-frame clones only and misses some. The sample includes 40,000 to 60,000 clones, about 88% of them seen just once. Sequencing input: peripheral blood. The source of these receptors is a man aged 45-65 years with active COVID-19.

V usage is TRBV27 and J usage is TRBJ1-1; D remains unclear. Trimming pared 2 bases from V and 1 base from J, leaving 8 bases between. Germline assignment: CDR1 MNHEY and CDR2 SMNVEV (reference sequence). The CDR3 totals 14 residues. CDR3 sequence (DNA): TGTGCCAGCAGTTTAGGAGGGAGGAACACTGAAGCTTTCTTT. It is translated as CASSLGGRNTEAFF.

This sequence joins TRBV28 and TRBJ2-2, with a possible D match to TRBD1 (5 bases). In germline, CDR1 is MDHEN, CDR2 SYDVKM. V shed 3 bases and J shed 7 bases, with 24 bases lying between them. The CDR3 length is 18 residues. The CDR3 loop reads CASSFPPLVDKGNGELFF. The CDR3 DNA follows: TGTGCCAGCAGTTTTCCCCCCTTGGTGGATAAGGGGAACGGGGAGCTGTTTTTT.

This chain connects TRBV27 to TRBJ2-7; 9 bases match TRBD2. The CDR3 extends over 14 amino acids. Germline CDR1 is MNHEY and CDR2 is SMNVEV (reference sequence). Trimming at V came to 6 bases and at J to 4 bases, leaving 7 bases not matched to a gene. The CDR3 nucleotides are TGTGCCAGCAGCCCCGGGGCGGGAGGGTACGAGCAGTACTTC. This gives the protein CASSPGAGGYEQYF.

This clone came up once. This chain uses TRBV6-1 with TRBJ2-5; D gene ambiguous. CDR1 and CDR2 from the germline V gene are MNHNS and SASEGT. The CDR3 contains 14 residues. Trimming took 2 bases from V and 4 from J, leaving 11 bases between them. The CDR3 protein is CASSERGSLETQYF. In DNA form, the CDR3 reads TGTGCCAGCAGTGAACGTGGCAGTCTAGAGACCCAGTACTTC.

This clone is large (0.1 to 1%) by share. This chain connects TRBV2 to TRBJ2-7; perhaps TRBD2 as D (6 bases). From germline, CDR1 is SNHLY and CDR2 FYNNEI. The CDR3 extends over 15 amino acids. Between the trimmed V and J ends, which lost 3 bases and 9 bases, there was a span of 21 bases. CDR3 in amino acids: CASSDEWKPEGGQYF. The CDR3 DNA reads TGTGCCAGCAGTGATGAATGGAAGCCCGAGGGAGGGCAGTACTTC.

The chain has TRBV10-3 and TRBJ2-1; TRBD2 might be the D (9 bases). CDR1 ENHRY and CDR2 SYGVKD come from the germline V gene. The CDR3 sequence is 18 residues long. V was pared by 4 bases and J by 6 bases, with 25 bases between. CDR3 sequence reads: CAISGGLAPTGGPNEQFF. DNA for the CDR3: TGTGCCATCAGTGGGGGACTAGCCCCAACAGGGGGACCCAATGAGCAGTTCTTC.

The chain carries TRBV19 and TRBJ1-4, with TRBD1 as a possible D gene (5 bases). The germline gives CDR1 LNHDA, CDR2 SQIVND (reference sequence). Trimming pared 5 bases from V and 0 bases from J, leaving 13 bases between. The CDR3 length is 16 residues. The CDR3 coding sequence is TGTGCCAGTAGTCCCTGGGGCATCGCAACTAATGAAAAACTGTTTTTT. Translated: CASSPWGIATNEKLFF.

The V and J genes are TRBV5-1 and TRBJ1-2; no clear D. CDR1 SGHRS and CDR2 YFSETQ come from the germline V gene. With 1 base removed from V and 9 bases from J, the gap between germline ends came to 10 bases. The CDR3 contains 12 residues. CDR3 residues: CASSLYAGRYTF. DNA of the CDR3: TGCGCCAGCAGCTTGTATGCAGGCCGCTACACCTTC.

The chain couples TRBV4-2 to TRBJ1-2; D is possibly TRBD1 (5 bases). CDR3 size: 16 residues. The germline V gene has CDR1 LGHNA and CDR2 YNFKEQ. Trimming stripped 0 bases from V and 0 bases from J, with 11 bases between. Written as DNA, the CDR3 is TGTGCCAGCAGCCAAGAGGGGGGTGGATCTAACTATGGCTACACCTTC. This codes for CASSQEGGGSNYGYTF.

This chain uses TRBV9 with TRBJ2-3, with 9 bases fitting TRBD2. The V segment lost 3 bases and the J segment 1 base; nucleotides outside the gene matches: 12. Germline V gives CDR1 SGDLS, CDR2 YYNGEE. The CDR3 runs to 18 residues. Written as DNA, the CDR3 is TGTGCCAGCAGCGAGCCCCCTTTGGTAGCGGGGGGCACAGATACGCAGTATTTT. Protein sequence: CASSEPPLVAGGTDTQYF.

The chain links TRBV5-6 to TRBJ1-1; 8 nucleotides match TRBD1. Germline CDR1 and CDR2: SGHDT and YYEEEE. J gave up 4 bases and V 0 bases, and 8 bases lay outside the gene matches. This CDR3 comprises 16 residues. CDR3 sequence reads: CASSLVRQGAGTEAFF. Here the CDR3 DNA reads TGTGCCAGCAGCTTGGTTAGGCAGGGGGCAGGCACTGAAGCTTTCTTT.

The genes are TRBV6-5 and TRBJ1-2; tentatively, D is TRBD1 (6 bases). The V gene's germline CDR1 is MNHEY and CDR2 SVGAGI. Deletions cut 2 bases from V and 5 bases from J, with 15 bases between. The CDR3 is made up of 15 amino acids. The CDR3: CASSYKPGTKYGYTF. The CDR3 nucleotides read TGTGCCAGCAGTTACAAACCAGGGACAAAATATGGCTACACCTTC.

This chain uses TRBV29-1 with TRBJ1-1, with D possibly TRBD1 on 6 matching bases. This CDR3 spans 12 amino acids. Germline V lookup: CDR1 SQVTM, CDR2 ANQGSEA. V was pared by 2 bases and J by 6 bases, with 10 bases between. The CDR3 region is CSVERGFAEAFF. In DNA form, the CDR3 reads TGCAGCGTTGAAAGGGGGTTTGCTGAAGCTTTCTTT.

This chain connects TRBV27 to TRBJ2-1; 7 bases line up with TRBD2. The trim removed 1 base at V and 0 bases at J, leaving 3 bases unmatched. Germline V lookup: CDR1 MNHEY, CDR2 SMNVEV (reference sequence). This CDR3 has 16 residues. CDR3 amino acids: CASSLLSGGSYNEQFF. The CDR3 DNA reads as TGTGCCAGCAGTTTATTATCGGGGGGCTCCTACAATGAGCAGTTCTTC.

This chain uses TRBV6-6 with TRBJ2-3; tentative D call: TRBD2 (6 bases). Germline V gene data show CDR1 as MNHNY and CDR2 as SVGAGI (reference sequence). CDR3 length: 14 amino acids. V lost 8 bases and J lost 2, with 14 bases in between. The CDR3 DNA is TGTGCCAGCCGGGACTCATGGATCACAGATACGCAGTATTTT. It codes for CASRDSWITDTQYF.

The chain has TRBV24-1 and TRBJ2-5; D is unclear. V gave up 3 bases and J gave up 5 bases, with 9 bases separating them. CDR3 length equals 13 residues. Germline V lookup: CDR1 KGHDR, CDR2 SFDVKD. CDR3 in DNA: TGTGCCACCAGTGATCCTATCGAGGAGACCCAGTACTTC. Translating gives CATSDPIEETQYF.